This T cell receptor (beta chain) was observed in a study of control samples from healthy donors and cancer patients. This table comes from immunoSEQ multiplex PCR, and its TCRdb copy is limited to in-frame clones, with some not included. The sample has 150,000 to 200,000 clones; roughly 90% are singletons. The source material was blood. This TCR derives from a woman aged 50 to 60 in good health.

DNA of the CDR3: TGTGCCAGCAGTGATTCAGGACACCTTGGAAACACCATATATTTT. Its translation: CASSDSGHLGNTIYF. The V call is TRBV25-1, the J call TRBJ1-3; maybe TRBD1 (5 bases). This CDR3 is 15 amino acids long. Between the trimmed V and J ends, which lost 3 bases and 3 bases, there was a span of 12 bases. Germline V gives CDR1 MGHDK, CDR2 SYGVNS.